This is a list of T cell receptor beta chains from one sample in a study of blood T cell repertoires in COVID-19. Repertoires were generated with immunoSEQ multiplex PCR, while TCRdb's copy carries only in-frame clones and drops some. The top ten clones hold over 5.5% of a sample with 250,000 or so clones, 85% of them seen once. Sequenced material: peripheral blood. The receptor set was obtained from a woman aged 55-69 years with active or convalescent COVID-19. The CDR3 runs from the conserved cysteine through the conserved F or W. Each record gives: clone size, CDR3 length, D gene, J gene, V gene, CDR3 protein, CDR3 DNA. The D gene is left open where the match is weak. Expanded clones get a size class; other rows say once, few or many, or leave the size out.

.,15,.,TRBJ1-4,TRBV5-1,CASSLGQGTNEKLFF,TGCGCCAGCAGCTTGGGGCAGGGTACTAATGAAAAACTGTTTTTT
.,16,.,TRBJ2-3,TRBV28,CASSLATGIPADTQYF,TGTGCCAGCAGTTTAGCTACAGGTATCCCGGCAGATACGCAGTATTTT
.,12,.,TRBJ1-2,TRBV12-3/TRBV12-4,CASSFAGHGYTF,TGTGCCAGCAGTTTTGCGGGACATGGCTACACCTTC
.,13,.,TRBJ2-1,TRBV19,CASSNRGAPEQFF,TGTGCCAGTTCCAACCGGGGGGCCCCCGAGCAGTTCTTC
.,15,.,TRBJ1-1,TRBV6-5,CASSNIQGRDTEAFF,TGTGCCAGCAGTAACATACAGGGCCGGGACACTGAAGCTTTCTTT
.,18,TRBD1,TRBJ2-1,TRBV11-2,CASSPGQGQIFTYNEQFF,TGTGCCAGCAGCCCTGGACAGGGACAGATCTTCACCTACAATGAGCAGTTCTTC
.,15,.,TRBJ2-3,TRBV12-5,CASALRGTLGDTQYF,TGTGCTAGTGCCTTACGGGGGACCCTCGGAGATACGCAGTATTTT
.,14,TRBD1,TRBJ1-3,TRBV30,CAWTMTGKGNTIYF,TGTGCCTGGACCATGACAGGGAAGGGAAACACCATATATTTT
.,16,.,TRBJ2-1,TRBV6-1,CASSEWSGNPYNEQFF,TGTGCCAGCAGTGAATGGTCGGGGAACCCATACAATGAGCAGTTCTTC
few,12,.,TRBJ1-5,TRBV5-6,CASTTAGQPQHF,TGTGCCAGCACCACCGCGGGGCAGCCCCAGCATTTT
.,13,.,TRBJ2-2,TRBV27,CASRALNTGELFF,TGTGCCAGCAGGGCCTTGAACACCGGGGAGCTGTTTTTT
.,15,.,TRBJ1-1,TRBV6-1,CASSDSGNMNTEAFF,TGTGCCAGCAGTGATTCAGGGAATATGAACACTGAAGCTTTCTTT
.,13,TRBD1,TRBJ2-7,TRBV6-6,CATEGQGTYEQYF,TGTGCCACCGAGGGACAGGGAACCTACGAGCAGTACTTC
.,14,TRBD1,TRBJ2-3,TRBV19,CASSYRGPSDTQYF,TGTGCCAGTTCTTACAGGGGGCCTTCAGATACGCAGTATTTT
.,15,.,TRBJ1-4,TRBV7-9,CASSTGTLTNEKLFF,TGTGCCAGCAGCACCGGGACACTGACTAATGAAAAACTGTTTTTT
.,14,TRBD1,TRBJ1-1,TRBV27,CASSRFDRVAEAFF,TGTGCCAGCAGTCGATTCGACAGGGTCGCTGAAGCTTTCTTT
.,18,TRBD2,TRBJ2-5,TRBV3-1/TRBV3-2,CASSRGLRLAGVQETQYF,TGTGCCAGCAGCAGGGGACTTAGACTAGCGGGCGTGCAAGAGACCCAGTACTTC
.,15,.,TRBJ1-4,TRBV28,CASSLPTGLSEKLFF,TGTGCCAGCAGTTTACCGACAGGCCTTAGTGAAAAACTGTTTTTT
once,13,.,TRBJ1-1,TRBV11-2,CASRRGVNTEAFF,TGTGCCAGCAGACGAGGAGTGAACACTGAAGCTTTCTTT
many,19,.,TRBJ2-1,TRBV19,CASSIDLGPAVVSSNEQFF,TGTGCCAGTAGTATAGATCTAGGTCCAGCGGTCGTATCCTCTAATGAGCAGTTCTTC
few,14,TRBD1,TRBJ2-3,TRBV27,CASTETGYTDTQYF,TGTGCCAGCACCGAGACAGGGTACACAGATACGCAGTATTTT
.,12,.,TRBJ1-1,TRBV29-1,CSATEVNTEAFF,TGCAGCGCGACAGAAGTGAACACTGAAGCTTTCTTT
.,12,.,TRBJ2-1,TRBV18,CASSGQTNEQFF,TGTGCCAGCTCAGGACAGACAAATGAGCAGTTCTTC
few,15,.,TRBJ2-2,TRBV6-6,CASSYSRGNTGELFF,TGTGCCAGCAGTTACTCCCGGGGGAACACCGGGGAGCTGTTTTTT
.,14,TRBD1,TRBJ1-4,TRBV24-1,CATSQGGGNEKLFF,TGTGCCACCAGTCAAGGGGGCGGTAATGAAAAACTGTTTTTT
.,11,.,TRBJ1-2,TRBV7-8,CASSPWGDYTF,TGTGCCAGCAGCCCCTGGGGAGACTACACCTTC
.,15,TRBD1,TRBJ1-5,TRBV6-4,CASSPQGDGNQPQHF,TGTGCCAGCAGTCCTCAGGGGGACGGCAATCAGCCCCAGCATTTT
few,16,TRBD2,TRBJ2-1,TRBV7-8,CASSSRPSGVGNEQFF,TGTGCCAGCAGCTCTCGCCCTAGCGGGGTGGGCAATGAGCAGTTCTTC
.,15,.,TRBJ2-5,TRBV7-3,CASSLRGGSQETQYF,TGTGCCAGCAGCTTAAGAGGTGGGTCCCAAGAGACCCAGTACTTC
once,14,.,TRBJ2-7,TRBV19,CASTPYPSSYEQYF,TGTGCCTCAACCCCCTACCCGAGCTCCTACGAGCAGTACTTC
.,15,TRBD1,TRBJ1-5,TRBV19,CASTQGGRVGQPQHF,TGTGCCAGTACCCAAGGGGGCAGGGTGGGTCAGCCCCAGCATTTT
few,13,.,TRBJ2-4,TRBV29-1,CSVERLAKNIQYF,TGCAGCGTTGAAAGACTAGCCAAAAACATTCAGTACTTC
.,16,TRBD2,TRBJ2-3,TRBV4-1,CASSQSGRDGTDTQYF,TGCGCCAGCAGCCAAAGCGGGAGAGATGGCACAGATACGCAGTATTTT
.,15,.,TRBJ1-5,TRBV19,CASSIVGSYNQPQHF,TGTGCCAGTAGTATAGTAGGGAGCTACAATCAGCCCCAGCATTTT
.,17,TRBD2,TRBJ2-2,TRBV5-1,CASSFRGLAGANGELFF,TGCGCCAGCAGCTTCCGGGGACTAGCGGGAGCAAACGGGGAGCTGTTTTTT
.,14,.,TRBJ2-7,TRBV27,CASRPGQHTYEQYF,TGTGCCAGCAGGCCAGGGCAGCATACCTACGAGCAGTACTTC
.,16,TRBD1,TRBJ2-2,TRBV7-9,CASRNDRGSFTGELFF,TGTGCCAGCAGAAATGACAGGGGGAGTTTCACCGGGGAGCTGTTTTTT
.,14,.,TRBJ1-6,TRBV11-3,CASSLDRGTKPLHF,TGTGCCAGCAGCTTAGATCGTGGGACAAAACCCCTCCACTTT
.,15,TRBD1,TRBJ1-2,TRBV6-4,CASSEARGPNYGYTF,TGTGCCAGCAGTGAAGCCAGGGGGCCTAACTATGGCTACACCTTC
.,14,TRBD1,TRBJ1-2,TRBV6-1,CASSDIDRVGGYTF,TGTGCCAGCAGTGACATAGACAGGGTCGGGGGCTACACCTTC
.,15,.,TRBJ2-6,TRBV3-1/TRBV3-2,CASSTRASGANVLTF,TGTGCCAGCAGCACGAGGGCCTCTGGGGCCAACGTCCTGACTTTC
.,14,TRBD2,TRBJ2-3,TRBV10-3,CAIRASGGSLTQYF,TGTGCCATCAGGGCTAGCGGGGGGTCGCTTACGCAGTATTTT